This note documents a single T cell receptor beta chain sequence. Its antigen is not known. The V gene's germline CDR1 is SNHLY and CDR2 FYNNEI. V trimming: 6 bases; J trimming: 0 bases; junction bases outside the gene matches: 14. The CDR3 contains 18 residues. The data originate from a study of T cells in tuberculosis. Looking at the study overall: The T cells targeted glucose monomycolate, a mycobacterial lipid, via CD1B. Findings and caveats of the study: Smaller alpha distances in active tuberculosis partly reflected shorter CDR3-alpha lengths.

The method was immunoSEQ multiplex PCR; TCRdb's version includes in-frame clones alone and lacks a portion of them. The data hold some 40,000 clones, with roughly 95% observed a single time. Documented time point: new active TB diagnosis, blood taken before or within 7 days of starting treatment. On average around 95,000 T cells per donor were immunosequenced. The clonotype originates from an adult with tuberculosis. The rearrangement joins TRBV2 to TRBJ1-3; 7 bases match TRBD1. The sequences come from PBMCs, collected at tuberculosis diagnosis. The CDR3: CASRVGTVRFSSGNTIYF. As DNA, the CDR3 is TGTGCCAGCAGGGTCGGGACAGTGAGATTCAGCTCTGGAAACACCATATATTTT.